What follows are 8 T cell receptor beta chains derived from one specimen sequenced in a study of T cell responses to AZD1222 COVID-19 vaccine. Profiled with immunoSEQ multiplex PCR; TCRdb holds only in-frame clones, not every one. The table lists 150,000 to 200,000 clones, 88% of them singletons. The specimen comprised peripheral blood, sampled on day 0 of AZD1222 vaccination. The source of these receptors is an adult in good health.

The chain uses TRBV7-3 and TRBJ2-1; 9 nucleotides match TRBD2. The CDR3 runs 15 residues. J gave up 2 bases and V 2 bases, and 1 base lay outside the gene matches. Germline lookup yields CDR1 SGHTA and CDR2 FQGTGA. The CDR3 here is CASSLQRGAYNEQFF. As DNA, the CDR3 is TGTGCCAGCAGCTTACAGCGGGGGGCCTACAATGAGCAGTTCTTC. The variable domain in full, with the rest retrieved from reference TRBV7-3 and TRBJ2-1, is GAGVSQTPSNKVTEKGKYVELRCDPISGHTALYWYRQSLGQGPEFLIYFQGTGAADDSGLPNDRFFAVRPEGSVSTLKIQRTERGDSAVYLCASSLQRGAYNEQFFGPGTRLTVL.

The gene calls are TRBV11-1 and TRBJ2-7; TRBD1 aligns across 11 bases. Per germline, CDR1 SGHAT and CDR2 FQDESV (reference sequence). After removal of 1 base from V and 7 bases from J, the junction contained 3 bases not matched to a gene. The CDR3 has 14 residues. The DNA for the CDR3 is TGTGCCAGCAGCTTAGAGGACAGGGGGCAGGAGCAGTACTTC. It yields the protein CASSLEDRGQEQYF.

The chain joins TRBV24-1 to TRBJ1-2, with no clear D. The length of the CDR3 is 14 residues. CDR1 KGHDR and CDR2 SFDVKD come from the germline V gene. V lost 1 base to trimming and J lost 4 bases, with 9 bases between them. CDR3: CATSDFDRIYGYTF. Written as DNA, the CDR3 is TGTGCCACCAGTGATTTTGACCGCATCTATGGCTACACCTTC.

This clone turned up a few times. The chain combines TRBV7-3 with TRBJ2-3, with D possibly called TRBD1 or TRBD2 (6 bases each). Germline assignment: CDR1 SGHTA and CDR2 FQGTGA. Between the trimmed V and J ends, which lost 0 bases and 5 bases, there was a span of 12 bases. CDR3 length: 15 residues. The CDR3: CASSLTLQGGDTQYF. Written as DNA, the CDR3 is TGTGCCAGCAGCTTAACTTTACAGGGAGGAGATACGCAGTATTTT.

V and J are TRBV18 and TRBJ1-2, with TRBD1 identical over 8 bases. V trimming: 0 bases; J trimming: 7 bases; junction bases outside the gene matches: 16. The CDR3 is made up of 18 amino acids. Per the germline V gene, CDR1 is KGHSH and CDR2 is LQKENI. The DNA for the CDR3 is TGTGCCAGCTCACCACCTTGGGCCTCGGGGACAGGAGTTTCTGGCTACACCTTC. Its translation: CASSPPWASGTGVSGYTF.

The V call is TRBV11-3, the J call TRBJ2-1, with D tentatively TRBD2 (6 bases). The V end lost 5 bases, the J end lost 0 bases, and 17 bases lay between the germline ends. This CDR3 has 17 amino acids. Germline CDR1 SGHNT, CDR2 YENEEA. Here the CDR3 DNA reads TGTGCCAGCAGCATCACCCGGGACTCAAGCTCCTACAATGAGCAGTTCTTC. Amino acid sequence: CASSITRDSSSYNEQFF.

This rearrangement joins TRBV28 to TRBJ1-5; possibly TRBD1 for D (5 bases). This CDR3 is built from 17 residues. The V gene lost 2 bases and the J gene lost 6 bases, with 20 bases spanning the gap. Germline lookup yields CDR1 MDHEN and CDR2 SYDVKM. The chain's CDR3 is CASSLPVGVRGGQPQHF. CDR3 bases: TGTGCCAGCAGTTTACCTGTAGGAGTGAGGGGAGGTCAGCCCCAGCATTTT.

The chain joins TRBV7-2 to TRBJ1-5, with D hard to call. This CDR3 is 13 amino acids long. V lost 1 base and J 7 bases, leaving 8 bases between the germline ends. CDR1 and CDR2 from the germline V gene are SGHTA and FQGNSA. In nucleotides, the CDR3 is TGTGCCAGCAGCTTAGGCCCCGAGCAGCCCCAGCATTTT. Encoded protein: CASSLGPEQPQHF.